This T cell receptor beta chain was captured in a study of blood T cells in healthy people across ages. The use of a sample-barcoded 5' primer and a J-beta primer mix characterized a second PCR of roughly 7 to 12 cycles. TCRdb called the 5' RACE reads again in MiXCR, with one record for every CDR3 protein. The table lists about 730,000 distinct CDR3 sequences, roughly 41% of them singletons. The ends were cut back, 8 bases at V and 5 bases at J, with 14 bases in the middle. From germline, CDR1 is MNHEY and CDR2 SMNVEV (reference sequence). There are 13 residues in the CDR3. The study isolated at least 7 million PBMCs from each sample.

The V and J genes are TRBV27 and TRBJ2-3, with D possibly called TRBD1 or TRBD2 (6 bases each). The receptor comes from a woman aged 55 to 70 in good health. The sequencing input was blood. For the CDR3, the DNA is TGTGCCAGCGGCGGGGCGGGACAAGATACGCAGTATTTT. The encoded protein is CASGGAGQDTQYF.